The 15 T cell receptor beta chains below all came from one sample that was sequenced in a study of blood T cell repertoires in COVID-19. Using immunoSEQ multiplex PCR, the repertoire was profiled, and TCRdb retains in-frame clones only, with some absent. Counted here are 150,000 to 200,000 clones, roughly 80% occurring once; the ten biggest clones make up around 15%. The sequencing input was peripheral blood. These receptors were obtained from a man aged 60 to 75 with active or convalescent COVID-19.

A few counts support this clone. The chain links TRBV9 to TRBJ2-5, with 7 bases aligning to TRBD2. Trimming removed 0 bases from V and 0 bases from J; junction bases left unmatched: 8. CDR1 and CDR2 (germline): SGDLS, YYNGEE. The CDR3 loop spans 17 amino acids. The CDR3: CASSVAVGREYQETQYF. The CDR3 bases are TGTGCCAGCAGCGTAGCGGTTGGGAGGGAGTACCAAGAGACCCAGTACTTC.

V usage is TRBV4-3 and J usage is TRBJ1-2; a possible D gene is TRBD1 (5 bases). This CDR3 is 16 amino acids long. Germline V CDR1 and CDR2: LGHNA, YSLEER. Trimming stripped 2 bases from V and 4 bases from J, with 17 bases between. The CDR3 loop reads CASSQKPDTGAYGYTF. DNA of the CDR3: TGCGCCAGCAGCCAAAAACCGGACACGGGTGCCTATGGCTACACCTTC.

This clone was detected only once. The chain recombines TRBV12-3 or TRBV12-4 with TRBJ2-7; 7 bases map to TRBD1. The CDR3 length is 13 residues. V shed 6 bases and J 2 bases; nucleotides not matched to a gene: 4. In DNA, the CDR3 is TGTGCCAGCAGCACTACAGGGGCCTACGAGCAGTACTTC. The encoded protein is CASSTTGAYEQYF.

This sequence joins TRBV19 and TRBJ2-3, with 9 bases that match TRBD1. This CDR3 comprises 15 residues. Germline V gene data show CDR1 as LNHDA and CDR2 as SQIVND (reference sequence). With V trimmed by 5 bases and J by 4 bases, 7 bases remained unmatched. The DNA of the CDR3 is TGTGCCAGTAGTCCCCGGGACAGGGATCCAGATACGCAGTATTTT. Residues: CASSPRDRDPDTQYF.

The rearrangement links TRBV30 to TRBJ2-3; tentatively, D is TRBD2 (5 bases). With 0 bases removed from V and 6 bases from J, the gap between germline ends came to 16 bases. The CDR3 totals 15 residues. Germline CDR1 GTSNPN, CDR2 SVGIG (reference sequence). The CDR3 DNA follows: TGTGCCTGGAGTGTACTAGAAAGGGCTCGGGATACGCAGTATTTT. Its translation is CAWSVLERARDTQYF.

V gene TRBV19 combines with J gene TRBJ2-1; TRBD2 matches 12 bases. CDR1 and CDR2 (germline): LNHDA, SQIVND (reference sequence). The CDR3 contains 14 residues. V gave up 4 bases and J gave up 9 bases; unmatched junction bases: 4. The DNA for the CDR3 is TGTGCCAGTAGTACTAGCGGGAGGGCGGGTGAGCAGTTCTTC. Translated: CASSTSGRAGEQFF.

The J gene is TRBJ2-5, the V gene TRBV6-2 or TRBV6-3; 8 bases align to TRBD1. Germline V gene sequence: CDR1 MNHEY, CDR2 SVGEGT. V was pared by 5 bases and J by 1 base, with 9 bases of the junction left unmatched. The CDR3 contains 16 residues. The CDR3 DNA is TGTGCCAGCAGTCCCCCCAGGGGGCGCGCCCAAGAGACCCAGTACTTC. It yields the protein CASSPPRGRAQETQYF.

V usage is TRBV4-2 and J usage is TRBJ2-3, with TRBD2 identical over 7 bases. After removal of 0 bases from V and 2 bases from J, the junction contained 5 bases not matched to a gene. Per germline, CDR1 LGHNA and CDR2 YNFKEQ. The CDR3 spans 16 residues. The CDR3, as DNA: TGTGCCAGCAGCCAAGATGGGGCGGGAGCCACAGATACGCAGTATTTT. Translation: CASSQDGAGATDTQYF.

The genes are TRBV24-1 and TRBJ2-3; D remains ambiguous. There are 14 residues in the CDR3. Germline lookup yields CDR1 KGHDR and CDR2 SFDVKD. The V and J ends lost 1 base and 1 base respectively, with 5 bases between them. CDR3 loop: CATSDLERTDTQYF. CDR3 DNA: TGTGCCACCAGTGATTTAGAGCGCACAGATACGCAGTATTTT.

This chain uses TRBV29-1 with TRBJ2-2, with D possibly being TRBD1 (7 bases). The CDR3 is 14 residues long. V dropped 7 bases and J dropped 3 bases, with 15 bases sitting between them. The germline CDR1 and CDR2 sequences are SQVTM and ANQGSEA. The CDR3 loop reads CSAAQGGYTGELFF. In nucleotides, the CDR3 is TGCAGCGCAGCTCAGGGGGGTTACACCGGGGAGCTGTTTTTT.

This rearrangement joins TRBV9 to TRBJ2-1, with 10 bases aligning to TRBD1. J gave up 6 bases and V 4 bases, and 10 bases lay outside the gene matches. Germline CDR1 and CDR2: SGDLS and YYNGEE. CDR3 length equals 16 residues. CDR3 residues: CASSIQDRGLGNEQFF. The CDR3 nucleotides are TGTGCCAGCAGCATACAAGACAGGGGGCTGGGCAATGAGCAGTTCTTC.

V is TRBV19 and J is TRBJ1-6; D is uncertain. Germline CDR1 and CDR2: LNHDA and SQIVND (reference sequence). The CDR3 sequence is 13 residues long. Trimming took 11 bases from V and 5 from J, leaving 13 bases between them. CDR3 amino acids: CASRKLDNSPLHF. As DNA, the CDR3 is TGTGCCTCGAGAAAGCTTGATAATTCACCCCTCCACTTT.

The CDR3 DNA is TGTGCCAGCAGCCCCCCCACAGGAGCAGGGGGCTACACCTTC. Translation: CASSPPTGAGGYTF. J is TRBJ1-2 and V is TRBV9; D is possibly TRBD1 (5 bases). Trimming stripped 4 bases from V and 8 bases from J, with 18 bases between. Germline V CDR1 and CDR2: SGDLS, YYNGEE. The CDR3 consists of 14 residues.

The table lists this clone with a few counts. J is TRBJ2-1 and V is TRBV7-3; 8 bases align to TRBD2. The CDR3 totals 15 residues. J gave up 9 bases and V 1 base, and 8 bases lay outside the gene matches. Germline V lookup: CDR1 SGHTA, CDR2 FQGTGA. The CDR3 loop reads CASSLRVAGHGEQFF. The CDR3 DNA follows: TGTGCCAGCAGCTTAAGAGTAGCGGGGCATGGTGAGCAGTTCTTC.

This clone was seen more than once but under ten times. CDR3 bases: TGTGCCAGCAGCTTATGGCTAGCCAAAAACATTCAGTACTTC. Translated, it gives CASSLWLAKNIQYF. The chain uses TRBV11-2 and TRBJ2-4, with D uncertain. Germline-derived CDR1 and CDR2 are SGHAT and FQNNGV. The CDR3 is 14 amino acids. V lost 2 bases and J 0 bases, leaving 5 bases between the germline ends.